This entry features one TCR beta chain sequence. There is no known antigen for this receptor. The record has no base qualities; no much larger clone is one base away. These data belong to a study of T cell clones after liver transplantation (dated by TCRdb to about 2019). In terms of the full investigation: Samples were obtained from ITN030ST, a randomized trial in which withdrawal of immunosuppression was attempted within 2 years of liver transplantation. The subjects received no induction therapy and were kept on standard immunosuppression until randomization at 12-24 months post-transplant. Blood samples were collected pre-transplant, then pre-randomization ahead of withdrawal, and finally post-randomization once withdrawal had either been completed or failed. The study cohort included 8 liver transplant recipients, of whom 3 were classified as tolerant and 5 as non-tolerant. Of the eight recipients, a few were HCV-positive, while the remaining recipients had been transplanted for non-autoimmune, non-viral indications. Donor-reactive T cell clones were identified by TCRbeta sequencing after a pre-transplant mixed lymphocyte reaction and then tracked in post-transplant blood. As an antigen-independent comparator for donor-reactive sequences, third party-reactive TCRbeta sequences were also identified from pre-transplant MLRs. To count as tolerant, a recipient had to stay completely off immunosuppression for at least one year without liver enzymes climbing beyond twice the upper limit of normal.

Unstimulated PBMCs, after thawing, were stained for CD3, CD4 and CD8 and then FACS-sorted into CD3+CD4+ and CD3+CD8+ populations. Randomization to immunosuppression withdrawal applied to every one of the 8 studied subjects. The Qiagen DNeasy Blood and Tissue Kit was used to isolate genomic DNA. From cysteine to phenylalanine, the CDR3 is 15 amino acids long. The read is trimmed to its CDR3 DNA, 45 bases read in frame from base 1. The germline V gene supplies CDR1 SGHTA and CDR2 FQGTGA. V has 2 bases trimmed and J has 6 bases trimmed; junction bases matching no gene number 6. High-throughput TCRbeta CDR3 sequencing of frozen genomic DNA was performed by immunoSEQ, including PCR amplification, mapping, bias correction and internal controls. Concerning the study's data processing: Productive rearrangements were kept, and unique TCRbeta sequences were defined by CDR3 nucleotide sequence plus V and J gene. For classification of a sequence as donor-reactive, at least 5-fold expansion in CFSE-low cells relative to unstimulated pre-transplant cells and a frequency of at least 0.01% were required. Minimum frequency thresholds were set for each subject on the basis of the unstimulated sample with the lowest template count, so that a detection power of at least 90% was ensured. Jensen-Shannon divergence between the top 1000 TCRbeta sequences after and before transplant was used to measure repertoire turnover. Changes in detection of donor-reactive sequences were assessed with two-sided Fisher's exact tests. TCRdb carries this immuneACCESS record with in-frame sequences only. Its versions omit some clonotypes, under half of them owing to an unresolved V gene in the studies checked, with the rest unexplained. V and J calls and clone size come straight from that table; D and trimming were deduced from the DNA. Present in this sample are over 90,000 clones, roughly four fifths of which were seen just once. The ten largest clones represent about 2.6% of the sample.

Findings and caveats that apply to the study as a whole: The conclusions were preliminary, being limited by small, heterogeneous patient numbers and by non-standardized post-transplant time points. Once repertoire turnover was taken into account, donor-reactive detection showed a significant reduction for CD4 in 7 of 8 subjects and for CD8 in 8 of 8. Circulating donor-reactive CD4 TCRbeta sequences fell significantly post-transplant in most of the 8 subjects, irrespective of tolerance or HCV status. Without allograft tissue specimens, donor-reactive T cells may have migrated into the graft rather than being deleted. Low numbers of available donor cells limited the measurable donor-reactive repertoire in a couple of subjects. A greater decline was seen for donor-reactive sequences than for third party-reactive sequences, suggesting partial antigen-specific deletion unrelated to withdrawal success.

The sequencing here drew on CD4+ T cells from blood, taken around 44 months after liver transplant. The TCR comes from a human patient who received a liver transplant. A transplant means some T cells may be of graft donor rather than patient origin. The chain uses TRBV7-3 and TRBJ2-1; 8 middle bases align to TRBD2. CDR3 sequence: CASSLVVGTSNEQFF. At the DNA level, the sequence is TGTGCCAGCAGCTTAGTAGTTGGGACTAGCAATGAGCAGTTCTTC.